These T cell receptor beta chains were read from a single sample in a study of T cells expressing NK-cell markers. TCRdb reprocessed the 5' RACE reads, keeping one entry per CDR3 protein, no DNA. This listing includes under 1,500 distinct CDR3 sequences. Material for sequencing was blood T cells: a sorted CD56 or NKG2C T cell subset, CD4+ or CD8+ T cells, or bulk PBMC T cells (not recorded which). The source is a woman younger than 30 in good health. Both conserved end residues are part of each CDR3. Size values are once, few and many counts, or a class for expanded clones, and some rows have none.

size: medium-sized; length: 12; V: TRBV7-9; J: TRBJ1-1; CDR3: CASSSRGTEAFF
size: medium-sized; length: 14; V: TRBV7-9; J: TRBJ2-5; CDR3: CASSLYGSSETQYF
size: NA; length: 15; V: TRBV7-9; J: TRBJ2-3; CDR3: CASRSTWTYTDTQYF
size: medium-sized; length: 14; V: TRBV7-2; J: TRBJ1-5; CDR3: CASSWGLLNQPQHF
size: NA; length: 11; V: TRBV18; J: TRBJ2-7; CDR3: CASSYSYEQYF
size: medium-sized; length: 15; V: TRBV4-1; J: TRBJ2-1; CDR3: CASSHRRAVYNEQFF
size: medium-sized; length: 15; V: TRBV27; J: TRBJ2-7; CDR3: CASSLLTALSSEQYF
size: medium-sized; length: 13; V: TRBV12-3/TRBV12-4; J: TRBJ1-1; CDR3: CASSLVPGTEAFF
size: NA; length: 15; V: TRBV5-5; J: TRBJ2-7; CDR3: CASSPGSLAPYEQYF
size: medium-sized; length: 15; V: TRBV5-1; J: TRBJ2-1; CDR3: CASSFIRDPYNEQFF
size: large; length: 13; V: TRBV12-3/TRBV12-4; J: TRBJ2-2; CDR3: CASSSRENGELFF
size: NA; length: 14; V: TRBV6-1; J: TRBJ1-1; CDR3: CASTGRFLNTEAFF
size: medium-sized; length: 18; V: TRBV9; J: TRBJ2-5; CDR3: CASSVAPLKRGLPQTQYF
size: medium-sized; length: 13; V: TRBV13; J: TRBJ2-7; CDR3: CASSSGFRYEQYF
size: medium-sized; length: 16; V: TRBV7-2; J: TRBJ2-2; CDR3: CASNPPGRGNTGELFF
size: medium-sized; length: 14; V: TRBV5-1; J: TRBJ1-1; CDR3: CASSLGSGYIEAFF
size: medium-sized; length: 15; V: TRBV7-2; J: TRBJ2-1; CDR3: CASSLYGGVVNEQFF
size: medium-sized; length: 15; V: TRBV5-6; J: TRBJ2-1; CDR3: CASSQAGDLYNEQFF
size: medium-sized; length: 14; V: TRBV12-3/TRBV12-4; J: TRBJ2-7; CDR3: CASSSAGVSYEQYF
size: NA; length: 15; V: TRBV6-1; J: TRBJ2-5; CDR3: CASNHGGGGRETQYF
size: medium-sized; length: 16; V: TRBV3-1; J: TRBJ2-7; CDR3: CASSQGSRTASYEQYF
size: large; length: 14; V: TRBV27; J: TRBJ2-7; CDR3: CASSTGQPRYEQYF
size: medium-sized; length: 19; V: TRBV5-1; J: TRBJ1-2; CDR3: CASSLGTYSGQGADYGYTF
size: medium-sized; length: 15; V: TRBV7-9; J: TRBJ2-5; CDR3: CASSYRTSRQETQYF
size: medium-sized; length: 15; V: TRBV4-1; J: TRBJ1-5; CDR3: CASSQPGQGGQPQHF
size: medium-sized; length: 13; V: TRBV20-1; J: TRBJ1-1; CDR3: CSARDLRATEAFF
size: medium-sized; length: 15; V: TRBV6-5; J: TRBJ1-2; CDR3: CASSHPTWGAVGYTF
size: medium-sized; length: 13; V: TRBV3-1; J: TRBJ1-1; CDR3: CASRLGLDTEAFF
size: medium-sized; length: 15; V: TRBV7-9; J: TRBJ2-5; CDR3: CASSHRDRDMETQYF
size: hyperexpanded; length: 12; V: TRBV27; J: TRBJ1-1; CDR3: CASSGSTHKAFF
size: medium-sized; length: 16; V: TRBV4-1; J: TRBJ2-7; CDR3: CASSQDPRQGTYEQYF